What follows are 27 T cell receptor beta chains derived from one specimen sequenced in a study of cytomegalovirus exposure and HLA in healthy donors (dated by TCRdb to about 2017). The method behind the library was the immunoSEQ multiplex PCR assay. For the multiplex PCR, a mixture combining 60 forward primers for TCR Vbeta segments and 13 reverse primers for TCR Jbeta segments was used. TCRdb holds this immuneACCESS table with in-frame rearrangements only. Some clones are missing; in checked studies, unresolved V genes explain under half, and the rest has no known cause. For this sample the table gives roughly 200,000 clones, of which approximately 85% were detected only once. The ten largest account for 2% to 2.5% of the sample. The sequenced material came from PBMCs. The receptors were gathered from a woman in her fifties or sixties in good health and CMV-seronegative.

A word on this clone: An end of the junction differs from the germline gene, which may be a read error. The chain has TRBV7-9 and TRBJ2-5; 9 bases match TRBD2. CDR1 is SEHNR and CDR2 is FQNEAQ in the germline V gene (reference sequence). The CDR3 is made up of 18 amino acids. CDR3 sequence: CSSSFPGGSGSESETQYF. The CDR3 DNA sequence: TGTTCCAGCAGCTTCCCCGGGGGTAGCGGGAGCGAAAGCGAGACCCAGTACTTC.

The V gene is TRBV28, the J gene TRBJ2-7; perhaps TRBD2 as D (6 bases). CDR1 MDHEN and CDR2 SYDVKM come from the germline V gene. The CDR3 loop spans 17 amino acids. V dropped 0 bases and J dropped 9 bases, with 24 bases sitting between them. CDR3 amino acids: CASSLWGRLARTTTQYF. Written as DNA, the CDR3 is TGTGCCAGCAGTTTATGGGGGAGGCTAGCGAGAACTACGACGCAGTACTTC.

The chain is built from TRBV7-2 and TRBJ2-5; D gene unclear. The germline V gene encodes CDR1 SGHTA and CDR2 FQGNSA. The CDR3 totals 13 residues. The V and J ends lost 5 bases and 5 bases respectively, with 12 bases between them. CDR3 protein: CASSPGSFETQYF. Here the CDR3 DNA reads TGTGCCAGCAGCCCTGGCTCATTCGAGACCCAGTACTTC.

This clone has more than one count but fewer than ten. CDR3 loop: CASSPAGQGGSGNTIYF. The CDR3 coding sequence is TGTGCCAGCAGTCCAGCGGGACAGGGTGGCTCTGGAAACACCATATATTTT. The chain carries TRBV28 and TRBJ1-3; 9 bases line up with TRBD1. V dropped 5 bases and J dropped 0; count of bases not matched to a gene: 8. Germline V gene lookup returns CDR1 MDHEN and CDR2 SYDVKM. The length of the CDR3 is 17 residues.

The V and J genes are TRBV5-4 and TRBJ2-3; TRBD1 is a possible D gene (6 bases). Germline V gives CDR1 SGHNT, CDR2 YYREEE (reference sequence). The CDR3 has 15 amino acids. Trimming shortened V by 5 bases and J by 2 bases, and 15 bases separated the two germline ends. The CDR3 spells CASSADRFYTDTQYF. DNA for the CDR3: TGTGCCAGCAGTGCTGACAGGTTCTACACAGATACGCAGTATTTT.

This chain joins TRBV29-1 and TRBJ2-5; TRBD2 agrees at 7 bases. Trimming took 0 bases from V and 5 from J; bases not matched to a gene: 15. The CDR3 is made up of 17 amino acids. The germline CDR1 and CDR2 sequences are SQVTM and ANQGSEA. The CDR3 sequence: CSVEEGRRGGRRETQYF. CDR3 nucleotide sequence: TGCAGCGTTGAAGAGGGCCGCCGGGGAGGGAGAAGGGAGACCCAGTACTTC.

V gene TRBV18 combines with J gene TRBJ2-7; D is perhaps TRBD2 (5 bases). Germline V gene sequence: CDR1 KGHSH, CDR2 LQKENI. The CDR3 has 15 residues. V was cut by 2 bases and J by 0 bases, with 11 bases left in between. CDR3 sequence (DNA): TGTGCCAGCTCACCAGGCCTAGCAAGCTCCTACGAGCAGTACTTC. This encodes CASSPGLASSYEQYF.

This chain uses TRBV9 with TRBJ2-7, with 8 bases that match TRBD2. The CDR3 loop spans 17 amino acids. The ends lost 0 bases at V and 0 bases at J; junction bases unmatched: 8. The germline CDR1 and CDR2 sequences are SGDLS and YYNGEE. CDR3 in DNA: TGTGCCAGCAGCGTAGACGGGGGGGGAAAGACCTCCTACGAGCAGTACTTC. Protein: CASSVDGGGKTSYEQYF.

The rearrangement links TRBV18 to TRBJ1-3; 8 bases line up with TRBD1. The CDR3 runs to 15 residues. The junction had 3 bases not matched to a gene; V was cut back by 3 bases and J by 2 bases. Germline values: CDR1 KGHSH, CDR2 LQKENI. The CDR3 region is CASSPLDRAGNTIYF. CDR3 in DNA: TGTGCCAGCTCACCGTTGGACAGGGCTGGAAACACCATATATTTT.

The chain is built from TRBV2 and TRBJ2-3; D is possibly TRBD1 (6 bases). Germline CDR1 reads SNHLY; CDR2 reads FYNNEI. Trimming took 8 bases from V and 0 from J, leaving 15 bases between them. This CDR3 region has 15 residues. CDR3 region: CASQGLVVSTDTQYF. The CDR3, as DNA: TGTGCCAGCCAGGGGTTGGTTGTTAGCACAGATACGCAGTATTTT.

The J gene is TRBJ2-7, the V gene TRBV30; TRBD1 matches at 7 bases. Germline values: CDR1 GTSNPN, CDR2 SVGIG (reference sequence). The CDR3 length is 14 residues. The trim removed 5 bases at V and 2 bases at J, leaving 9 bases unmatched. CDR3 bases: TGTGCCTGGGGCCCACTGACAGGGCCCTACGAGCAGTACTTC. It yields the protein CAWGPLTGPYEQYF.

This chain joins TRBV5-6 and TRBJ2-2; 8 nucleotides match TRBD1. The germline CDR1 and CDR2 sequences are SGHDT and YYEEEE. Trimming removed 6 bases from V and 6 bases from J; junction bases left unmatched: 7. This CDR3 contains 14 residues. In DNA, the CDR3 is TGTGCCAGCATCACAGGGGGTTATCCCGGGGAGCTGTTTTTT. Translating gives CASITGGYPGELFF.

This clone was seen only a few times. The J gene is TRBJ2-1, the V gene TRBV7-9; 9 bases line up with TRBD2. This CDR3 spans 17 amino acids. CDR1 and CDR2 (germline): SEHNR, FQNEAQ (reference sequence). Unmatched junction bases numbered 10, after V lost 5 bases and J lost 2 bases. The CDR3 loop reads CASSLWGGRAAYNEQFF. As DNA, the CDR3 is TGTGCCAGCAGCCTGTGGGGCGGGAGGGCGGCCTACAATGAGCAGTTCTTC. Full variable domain (rest looked up from reference TRBV7-9 and TRBJ2-1): DTGVSQNPRHKITKRGQNVTFRCDPISEHNRLYWYRQTLGQGPEFLTYFQNEAQLEKSRLLSDRFSAERPKGSFSTLEIQRTEQGDSAMYLCASSLWGGRAAYNEQFFGPGTRLTVL.

The chain is built from TRBV6-6 and TRBJ2-2, with TRBD2 as a possible D gene (5 bases). The V and J ends lost 2 bases and 5 bases respectively, with 9 bases between them. CDR3 length: 14 residues. Germline CDR1 reads MNHNY; CDR2 reads SVGAGI (reference sequence). In DNA form, the CDR3 reads TGTGCCAGCAGTTACACCGGGGATACCGGGGAGCTGTTTTTT. This translates into CASSYTGDTGELFF.

A single count supports this clone. The CDR3 reads CASSLRTSGGVYTGELFF. The CDR3 bases are TGTGCCAGCAGCTTACGGACTAGCGGAGGGGTATACACCGGGGAGCTGTTTTTT. The chain uses TRBV5-4 and TRBJ2-2, with 10 bases aligning to TRBD2. This CDR3 contains 18 residues. Unmatched junction bases numbered 10, after V lost 2 bases and J lost 3 bases. Germline values: CDR1 SGHNT, CDR2 YYREEE (reference sequence).

The rearrangement joins TRBV5-1 to TRBJ2-2; 9 bases agree with TRBD1. CDR1 and CDR2 (germline): SGHRS, YFSETQ. V trimming: 6 bases; J trimming: 6 bases; junction bases outside the gene matches: 6. The CDR3 has 14 residues. CDR3 coding DNA: TGCGCCAGCAACGTACAGGGGGCTCCCGGGGAGCTGTTTTTT. It codes for CASNVQGAPGELFF.

The V gene is TRBV5-4, the J gene TRBJ1-1; the D gene is possibly TRBD1 (5 bases). The CDR3 consists of 14 residues. With 1 base removed from V and 6 bases from J, the gap between germline ends came to 13 bases. Germline V lookup: CDR1 SGHNT, CDR2 YYREEE (reference sequence). CDR3 loop: CASSLWGGGAEAFF. DNA of the CDR3: TGTGCCAGCAGCTTGTGGGGCGGAGGGGCTGAAGCTTTCTTT.

The V gene is TRBV4-1, the J gene TRBJ2-1; 10 nucleotides line up with TRBD2. The CDR3 contains 17 residues. CDR1 is MGHRA, CDR2 YSYEKL, per germline. V was clipped by 5 bases and J by 8 bases; unmatched bases: 15. In DNA, the CDR3 is TGCGCCAGCAGCACAAGAGGCGGGTCTAGCGGGAGTGATGAGCAGTTCTTC. Translation: CASSTRGGSSGSDEQFF.

V and J are TRBV10-3 and TRBJ2-7; 12 bases line up with TRBD2. CDR1 and CDR2 from the germline V gene are ENHRY and SYGVKD. CDR3 length: 14 residues. The J segment lost 6 bases and the V segment lost 2 bases, leaving 2 bases of the junction unmatched. CDR3: CAISEASGRAEQYF. CDR3 nucleotide sequence: TGTGCCATCAGTGAGGCTAGCGGGAGGGCCGAGCAGTACTTC.

The chain couples TRBV7-9 to TRBJ2-7; tentative D call: TRBD2 (5 bases). The CDR3 is 16 residues long. The germline gives CDR1 SEHNR, CDR2 FQNEAQ (reference sequence). Between the trimmed V and J ends, which lost 3 bases and 1 base, there was a span of 16 bases. The CDR3 DNA reads TGTGCCAGCAGCTTGGCTGCGGTAGGGAGTTCCTACGAGCAGTACTTC. Translating gives CASSLAAVGSSYEQYF.

This chain uses TRBV6-6 with TRBJ1-1; no clear D. Trimming removed 2 bases from V and 7 bases from J, with 14 bases in between. Germline CDR1 MNHNY, CDR2 SVGAGI (reference sequence). The CDR3 loop spans 14 amino acids. Here the CDR3 reads CASSYQLGEGEAFF. The CDR3 DNA reads as TGTGCCAGCAGTTACCAACTCGGGGAGGGTGAAGCTTTCTTT.

This clone was found once. The V gene is TRBV30, the J gene TRBJ2-5; TRBD2 agrees at 13 bases. The CDR3 is 16 residues long. J lost 6 bases, V lost 0 bases, and 7 bases had no gene match. CDR1 is GTSNPN and CDR2 is SVGIG in the germline V gene (reference sequence). CDR3 in amino acids: CAWSVLETSGRQTQYF. The DNA of the CDR3 is TGTGCCTGGAGTGTACTGGAGACTAGCGGGAGGCAGACCCAGTACTTC. Variable domain in full (rest from reference TRBV30 and TRBJ2-5): SQTIHQWPATLVQPVGSPLSLECTVEGTSNPNLYWYRQAAGRGLQLLFYSVGIGQISSEVPQNLSASRPQDRQFILSSKKLLLSDSGFYLCAWSVLETSGRQTQYFGPGTRLLVL.

This clone was seen a single time. The gene calls are TRBV4-2 and TRBJ2-1, with 11 bases fitting TRBD2. Trimming took 1 base from V and 3 from J; bases not matched to a gene: 2. This CDR3 spans 16 amino acids. Germline loops: CDR1 LGHNA, CDR2 YNFKEQ. CDR3 sequence reads: CASSQGLAGSYNEQFF. CDR3 coding DNA: TGTGCCAGCAGCCAAGGACTAGCGGGGAGCTACAATGAGCAGTTCTTC.

In this sample, this clone turned up once. Here the CDR3 omits its conserved ending phenylalanine or tryptophan, so a read error is the likely source. The CDR3 DNA sequence: TGTGCCAGCAGCCCTGGGACAGGTGCTAACTATGGCTACACCCTC. Translated: CASSPGTGANYGYTL. The chain recombines TRBV6-6 with TRBJ1-2; TRBD1 matches at 8 bases. Germline assignment: CDR1 MNHNY and CDR2 SVGAGI (reference sequence). CDR3 length equals 15 residues. The V gene end was trimmed by 6 bases and the J gene end by 0 bases; junction bases not matched to a gene: 6.

CDR3 sequence: CASIPGTVNTEAFF. CDR3 in DNA: TGTGCCAGCATCCCCGGGACAGTGAACACTGAAGCTTTCTTT. The rearrangement links TRBV28 to TRBJ1-1; 7 bases align to TRBD1. Germline CDR1 MDHEN, CDR2 SYDVKM. This CDR3 has 14 amino acids. V shed 7 bases and J 0 bases; nucleotides not matched to a gene: 5.

This clone is a singleton in its sample. This sequence joins TRBV11-3 and TRBJ2-3; 7 nucleotides match TRBD2. Germline CDR1 and CDR2: SGHNT and YENEEA. The CDR3 sequence is 13 residues long. V trimming: 8 bases; J trimming: 3 bases; junction bases outside the gene matches: 5. CDR3 coding DNA: TGTGCCAGCCAGCGGGATAGGACAGATACGCAGTATTTT. Translating it yields CASQRDRTDTQYF.

The CDR3 sequence is CASSDREYPEAFF. In nucleotides, the CDR3 is TGTGCCAGCAGTGACCGGGAGTACCCTGAAGCTTTCTTT. The chain uses TRBV2 and TRBJ1-1; D unresolved. The CDR3 has 13 residues. The germline V and J ends were trimmed by 3 bases and 6 bases, with 11 bases remaining between them. From germline, CDR1 is SNHLY and CDR2 FYNNEI.